The subject of this entry is one T cell receptor (beta chain). Mismatch with germline at one junction end may stem from a read error. CDR1 is LNHDA, CDR2 SQIVND, per germline (reference sequence). The CDR3 covers 12 residues. The data originate from a study of blood T cell repertoires in COVID-19. About the study: The United States, Italy and Spain supplied acute and convalescent COVID-19 samples. The analysed material was cDNA or gDNA that came from T cells, B-cell-depleted T cells, or PBMCs.

Authors' analysis steps: Cell counts per sample came from amplifying reference gene primers. The method was immunoSEQ multiplex PCR; TCRdb's version includes in-frame clones alone and lacks a portion of them. V, J and clone size are taken as reported in that table, and D and trimming were inferred from the DNA itself. The sample lists tens of thousands of clones, 70% to 85% occurring once. The sequence was obtained from a human donor in a cohort sampled during active COVID-19. Input material: peripheral blood. The chain has TRBV19 and TRBJ1-4; D gene unclear. The CDR3 sequence is CVSSITMGKLFF. The DNA of the CDR3 is TGTGTCAGTAGTATCACTATGGGTAAACTGTTTTTT.